The rows below give T cell receptor beta chains drawn from one sample of a study of blood T cell repertoires in COVID-19. Only in-frame clones appear in the TCRdb table, and some are missing; sequencing was by immunoSEQ multiplex PCR. The sample shows hundreds of thousands of clones, approximately 88% of them seen only once. The sample consisted of PBMCs or T cells enriched from blood (not recorded which). The receptors shown here come from a woman in her thirties or forties with acute COVID-19. Each CDR3 is given with its conserved first and last residue. D genes are given only for firm matches. For some rows the clone size is stated as once, few or many, or as a class when expanded; others skip it.

.	TRBV15	TRBJ2-5	.	CATSRDLNGRENF	TGTGCCACCAGCAGAGATTTAAATGGGAGAGAGAACTTC
.	TRBV6-1	TRBJ1-1	.	CASSEGAEEAFF	TGTGCCAGCAGTGAGGGGGCCGAGGAAGCTTTCTTT
.	TRBV7-2	TRBJ2-2	.	CASSPGLTGELFF	TGTGCCAGCAGCCCCGGGTTGACCGGGGAGCTGTTTTTT
.	TRBV2	TRBJ1-1	.	CASSRTATNTEAFF	TGTGCCAGCAGTCGGACAGCAACGAACACTGAAGCTTTCTTT
TRBD1	TRBV24-1	TRBJ2-3	.	CATSDGGQLTDTQYF	TGTGCCACCAGTGATGGGGGACAGCTCACAGATACGCAGTATTTT
.	TRBV7-9	TRBJ2-7	.	CASSLGIGGSEQYF	TGTGCCAGCAGCTTAGGAATTGGGGGCTCCGAGCAGTACTTC
.	TRBV3-1/TRBV3-2	TRBJ1-4	once	CASSHDRDEKLFF	TGTGCCAGCAGCCATGACAGAGATGAAAAACTGTTTTTT
TRBD2	TRBV6-1	TRBJ2-7	.	CASSEADSGGEGYEQYF	TGTGCCAGCAGTGAAGCGGATAGCGGGGGGGAGGGCTACGAGCAGTACTTC
.	TRBV18	TRBJ1-1	.	CASSPQGGPSTEAFF	TGTGCCAGCTCACCACAAGGGGGACCGAGCACTGAAGCTTTCTTT
TRBD1	TRBV24-1	TRBJ1-1	.	CATSDPGQGSAFF	TGTGCCACCAGTGACCCCGGACAGGGTTCGGCTTTCTTT
.	TRBV19	TRBJ1-1	.	CASSMGWGLLFMNTEAFF	TGTGCCAGTAGTATGGGGTGGGGGCTCCTCTTTATGAACACTGAAGCTTTCTTT
.	TRBV24-1	TRBJ2-7	.	CATSDSLSYEQYF	TGTGCCACCAGTGACTCCCTTTCCTACGAGCAGTACTTC
TRBD1	TRBV6-4	TRBJ1-2	.	CASSEERGRGYTF	TGTGCCAGCAGTGAAGAAAGGGGGCGAGGCTACACCTTC
.	TRBV5-4	TRBJ2-5	.	CASSSPSRTGQETQYF	TGTGCCAGCAGCTCACCCTCCCGAACAGGGCAAGAGACCCAGTACTTC
TRBD1	TRBV9	TRBJ2-1	.	CASNLQGNSYNEQFF	TGTGCCAGCAACTTACAGGGGAACTCCTACAATGAGCAGTTCTTC
.	TRBV12-3/TRBV12-4	TRBJ1-4	.	CASTYREEKLFF	TGTGCCAGCACCTACAGGGAGGAAAAACTGTTTTTT